This T cell receptor beta chain was found in a study of blood T cell repertoires in COVID-19. On the study more broadly: Samples taken during acute and convalescent COVID-19 were collected in the United States, Italy and Spain.

Germline V gives CDR1 SGHRS, CDR2 YFSETQ. The CDR3 is 17 amino acids. Unmatched junction bases numbered 5, after V lost 2 bases and J lost 4 bases. Method: immunoSEQ multiplex PCR; TCRdb's copy keeps in-frame clones and lacks some. The sample lists under 200,000 clones, approximately 80% occurring once. The sample holds many counts of this clone. Allocation to cohorts depended on clinical history reported by the participants. The clonotype originates from a woman in her fifties or sixties who had recovered from COVID-19. The chain is built from TRBV5-1 and TRBJ2-2, with 13 bases aligning to TRBD2. Sequencing was performed on PBMCs or T cells enriched from blood (not recorded which). CDR3 loop: CASSFWTSGSRTGELFF. The CDR3 nucleotides are TGCGCCAGCAGCTTTTGGACTAGCGGGAGTCGCACCGGGGAGCTGTTTTTT.